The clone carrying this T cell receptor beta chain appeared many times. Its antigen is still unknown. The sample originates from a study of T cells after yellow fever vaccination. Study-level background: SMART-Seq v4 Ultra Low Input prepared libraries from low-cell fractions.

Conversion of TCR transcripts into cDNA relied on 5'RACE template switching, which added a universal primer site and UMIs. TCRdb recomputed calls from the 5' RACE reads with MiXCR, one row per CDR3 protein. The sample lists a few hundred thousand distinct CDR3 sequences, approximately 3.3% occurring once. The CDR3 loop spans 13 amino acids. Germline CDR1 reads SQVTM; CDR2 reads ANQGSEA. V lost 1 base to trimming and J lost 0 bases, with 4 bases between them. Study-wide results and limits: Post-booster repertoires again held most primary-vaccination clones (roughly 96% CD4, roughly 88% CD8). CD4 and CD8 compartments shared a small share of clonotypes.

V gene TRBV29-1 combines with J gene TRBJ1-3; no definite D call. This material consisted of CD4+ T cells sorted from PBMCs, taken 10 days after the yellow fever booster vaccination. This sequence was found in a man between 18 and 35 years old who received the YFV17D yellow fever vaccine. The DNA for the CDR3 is TGCAGCGTTGAAGGCCTCTCTGGAAACACCATATATTTT. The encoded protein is CSVEGLSGNTIYF.